This T cell receptor (beta chain) was recovered during a study of cytomegalovirus exposure and HLA in healthy donors. At the level of the study: Both the 120 validation repertoires and the roughly 700 first-cohort repertoires used the same platform, as reported by a later analysis.

The validation cohort, a group of more than 95 subjects, included the donors and was separate from the approximately 700-subject first cohort. Assay: immunoSEQ multiplex PCR; the TCRdb copy retains only in-frame clones and omits some. The table shows 100,000 to 150,000 clones, with 89% occurring only once. V lost 5 bases, J lost 6 bases, and 7 bases stayed unmatched. Germline-derived CDR1 and CDR2 are SEHNR and FQNEAQ (reference sequence). There are 16 residues in the CDR3. This chain links TRBV7-9 with TRBJ2-3; 14 nucleotides agree with TRBD2. This receptor was obtained from a woman in her late teens or twenties in good health and CMV-seronegative. Source material: PBMCs. The CDR3 DNA is TGTGCCAGCAGCCCCCCGGGACTAGCGGGAGCCGATACGCAGTATTTT. This codes for CASSPPGLAGADTQYF.